This T cell receptor (beta chain) was profiled in a study of control samples from healthy donors and cancer patients (dated by TCRdb to the early 2020s). The receptor library was made with the immunoSEQ multiplex PCR assay. TCRdb provides this immuneACCESS table in a form limited to in-frame rearrangements. Some clones are lacking; in checked studies, under half of them reflect an unresolved V gene, and why the rest are absent is not known. The sample table holds about 130,000 clones, of which over 85% were seen once. The ten largest make up 3.6% of the sample. As for this clone: Its antigen is currently not known. The input lacks base qualities; no much larger clone sits a single base away.

This receptor was taken from a man aged 25-45 years in good health. The material sequenced was blood.

The nucleotide sequence is TGCGCCAGCAGCCAAGATAGAAGCGGGGGTTTAGAGACCCAGTACTTC. Protein translation: CASSQDRSGGLETQYF. Rearrangement joined TRBV4-3 to TRBJ2-5; TRBD2 fits 8 bases in the junction. Trimming accounts for 0 bases at V and 4 bases at J, while the number of junction bases matched to no gene is 7. The germline V gene provides CDR1 LGHNA and CDR2 YSLEER. CDR3 length: 16 amino acids, cysteine to phenylalanine. Only the CDR3 region is kept as DNA, spanning 48 bases read in frame from base 1.